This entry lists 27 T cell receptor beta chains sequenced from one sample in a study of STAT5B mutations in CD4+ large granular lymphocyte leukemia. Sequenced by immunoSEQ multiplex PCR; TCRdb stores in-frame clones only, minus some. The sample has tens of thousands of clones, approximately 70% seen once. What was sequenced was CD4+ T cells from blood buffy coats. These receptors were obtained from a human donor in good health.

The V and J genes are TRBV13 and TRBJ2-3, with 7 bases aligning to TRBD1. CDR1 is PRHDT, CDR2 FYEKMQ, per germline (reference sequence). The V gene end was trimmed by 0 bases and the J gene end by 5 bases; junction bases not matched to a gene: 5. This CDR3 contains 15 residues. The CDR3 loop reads CASSLGDRVQDTQYF. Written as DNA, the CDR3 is TGTGCCAGCAGCTTAGGCGACAGGGTACAAGATACGCAGTATTTT.

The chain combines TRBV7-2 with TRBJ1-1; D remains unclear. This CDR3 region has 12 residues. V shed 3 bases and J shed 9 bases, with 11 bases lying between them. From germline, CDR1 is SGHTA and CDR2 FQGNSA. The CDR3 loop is CASSLDREKAFF. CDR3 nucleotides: TGTGCCAGCAGCTTGGATCGGGAGAAAGCTTTCTTT.

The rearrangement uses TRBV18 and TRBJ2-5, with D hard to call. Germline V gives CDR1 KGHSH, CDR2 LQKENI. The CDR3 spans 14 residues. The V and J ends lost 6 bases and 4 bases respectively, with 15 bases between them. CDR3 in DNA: TGTGCCAGCTCCCCTTCGTCGAGGCGAGAGACCCAGTACTTC. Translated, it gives CASSPSSRRETQYF.

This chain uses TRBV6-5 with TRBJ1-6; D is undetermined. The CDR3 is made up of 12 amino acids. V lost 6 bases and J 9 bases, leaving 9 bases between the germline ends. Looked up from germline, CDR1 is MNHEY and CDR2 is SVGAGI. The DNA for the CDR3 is TGTGCCAGCAGCCTGCTTTTTTCACCCCTCCACTTT. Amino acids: CASSLLFSPLHF.

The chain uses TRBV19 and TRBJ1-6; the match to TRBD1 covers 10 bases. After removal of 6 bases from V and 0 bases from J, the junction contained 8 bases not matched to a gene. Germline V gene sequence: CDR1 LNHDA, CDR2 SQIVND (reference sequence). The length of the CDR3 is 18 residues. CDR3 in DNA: TGTGCCAGTAGGGTTGACAGGGGGCAAGGCTCCTATAATTCACCCCTCCACTTT. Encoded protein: CASRVDRGQGSYNSPLHF.

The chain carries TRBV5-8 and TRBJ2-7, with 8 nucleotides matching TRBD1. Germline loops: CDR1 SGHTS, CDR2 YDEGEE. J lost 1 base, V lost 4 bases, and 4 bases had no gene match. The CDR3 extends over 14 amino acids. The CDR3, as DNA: TGTGCCAGCAGCCGCGGGACAGGATCCTACGAGCAGTACGTC. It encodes CASSRGTGSYEQYV.

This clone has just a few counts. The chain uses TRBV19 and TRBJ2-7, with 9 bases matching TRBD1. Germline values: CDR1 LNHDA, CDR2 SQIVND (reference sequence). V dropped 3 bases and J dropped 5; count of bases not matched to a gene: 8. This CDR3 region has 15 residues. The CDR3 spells CASSIAGTGIHEQYF. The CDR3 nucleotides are TGTGCCAGTAGTATCGCCGGGACAGGGATCCACGAGCAGTACTTC.

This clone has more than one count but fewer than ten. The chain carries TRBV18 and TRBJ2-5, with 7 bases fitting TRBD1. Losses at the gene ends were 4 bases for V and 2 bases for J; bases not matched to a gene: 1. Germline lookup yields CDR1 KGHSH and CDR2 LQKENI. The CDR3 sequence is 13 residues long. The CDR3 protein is CASSRDRQETQYF. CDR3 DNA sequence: TGTGCCAGCTCACGGGACAGACAAGAGACCCAGTACTTC.

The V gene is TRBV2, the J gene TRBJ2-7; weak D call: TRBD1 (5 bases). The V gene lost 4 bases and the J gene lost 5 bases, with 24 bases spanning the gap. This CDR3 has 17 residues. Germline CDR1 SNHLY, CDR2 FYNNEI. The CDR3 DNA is TGTGCCAGCAGTGCGCTCCGTGGGGCAGGCGAGGTCCACGAGCAGTACTTC. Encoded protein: CASSALRGAGEVHEQYF.

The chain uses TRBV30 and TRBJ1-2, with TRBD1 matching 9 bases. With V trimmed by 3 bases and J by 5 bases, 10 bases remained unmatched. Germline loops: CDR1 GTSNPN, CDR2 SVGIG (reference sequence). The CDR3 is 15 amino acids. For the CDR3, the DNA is TGTGCCTGGAGAGGTACAGGGGGCTTCGGTTATGGCTACACCTTC. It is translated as CAWRGTGGFGYGYTF. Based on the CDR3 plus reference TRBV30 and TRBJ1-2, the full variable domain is SQTIHQWPATLVQPVGSPLSLECTVEGTSNPNLYWYRQAAGRGLQLLFYSVGIGQISSEVPQNLSASRPQDRQFILSSKKLLLSDSGFYLCAWRGTGGFGYGYTFGSGTRLTVV.

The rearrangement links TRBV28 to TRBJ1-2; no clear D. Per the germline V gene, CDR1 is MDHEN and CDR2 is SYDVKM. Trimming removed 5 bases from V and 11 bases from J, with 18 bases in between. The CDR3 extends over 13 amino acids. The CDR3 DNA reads TGTGCCAGCAGTCCGTCCTCGTCCCAGTTGTACACCTTC. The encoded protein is CASSPSSSQLYTF.

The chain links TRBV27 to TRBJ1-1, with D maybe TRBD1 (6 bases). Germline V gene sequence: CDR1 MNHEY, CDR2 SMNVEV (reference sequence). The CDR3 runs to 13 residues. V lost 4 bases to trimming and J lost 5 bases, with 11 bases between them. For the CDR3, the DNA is TGTGCCAGCAGTTCCAGGGGTAGTACTGAAGCTTTCTTT. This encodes CASSSRGSTEAFF.

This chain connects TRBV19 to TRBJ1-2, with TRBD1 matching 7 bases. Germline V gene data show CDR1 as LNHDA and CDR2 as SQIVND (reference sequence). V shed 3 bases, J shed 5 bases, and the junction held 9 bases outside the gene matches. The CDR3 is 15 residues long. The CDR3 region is CASSISRDRAYGYTF. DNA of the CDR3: TGTGCCAGTAGTATCTCCCGGGACAGAGCATATGGCTACACCTTC.

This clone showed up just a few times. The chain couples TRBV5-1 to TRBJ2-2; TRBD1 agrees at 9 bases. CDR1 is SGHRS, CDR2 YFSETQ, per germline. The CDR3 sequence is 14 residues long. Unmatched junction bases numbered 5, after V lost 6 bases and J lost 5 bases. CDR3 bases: TGCGCCAGCAAAGGGACAGGGATGACCGGGGAGCTGTTTTTT. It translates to CASKGTGMTGELFF. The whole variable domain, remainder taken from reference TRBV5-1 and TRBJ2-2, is KAGVTQTPRYLIKTRGQQVTLSCSPISGHRSVSWYQQTPGQGLQFLFEYFSETQRNKGNFPGRFSGRQFSNSRSEMNVSTLELGDSALYLCASKGTGMTGELFFGEGSRLTVL.

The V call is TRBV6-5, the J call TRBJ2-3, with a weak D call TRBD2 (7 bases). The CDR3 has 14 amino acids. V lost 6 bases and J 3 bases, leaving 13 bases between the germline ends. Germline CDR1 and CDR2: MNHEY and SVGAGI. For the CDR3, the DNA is TGTGCCAGCAGACGTGGGGGGGCTACAGATACGCAGTATTTT. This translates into CASRRGGATDTQYF.

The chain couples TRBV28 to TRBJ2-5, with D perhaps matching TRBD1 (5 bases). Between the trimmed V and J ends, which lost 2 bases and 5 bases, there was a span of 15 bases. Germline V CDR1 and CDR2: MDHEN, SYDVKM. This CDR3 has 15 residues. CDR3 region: CASSLRVDTWETQYF. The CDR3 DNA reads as TGTGCCAGCAGTTTAAGGGTGGACACCTGGGAGACCCAGTACTTC.

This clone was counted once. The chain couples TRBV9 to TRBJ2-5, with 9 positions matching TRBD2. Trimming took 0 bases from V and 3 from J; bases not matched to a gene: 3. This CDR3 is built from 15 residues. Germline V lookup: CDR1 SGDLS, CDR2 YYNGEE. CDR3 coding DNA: TGTGCCAGCAGCGTAGGGATAGCGGGGGAAGAGACCCAGTACTTC. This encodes CASSVGIAGEETQYF.

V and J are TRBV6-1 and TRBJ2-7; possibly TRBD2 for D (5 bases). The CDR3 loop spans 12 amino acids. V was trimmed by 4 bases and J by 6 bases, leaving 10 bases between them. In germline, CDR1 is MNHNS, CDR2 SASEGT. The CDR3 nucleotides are TGTGCCAGCAGTGTCCTAGCTGGCGAGCAGTACTTC. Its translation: CASSVLAGEQYF.

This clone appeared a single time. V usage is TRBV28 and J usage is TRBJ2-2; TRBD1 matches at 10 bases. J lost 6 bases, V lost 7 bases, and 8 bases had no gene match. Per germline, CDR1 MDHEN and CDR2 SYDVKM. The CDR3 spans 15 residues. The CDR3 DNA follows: TGTGCCAGCAAAAGGGGGACAGGGGCGGCCGGGGAGCTGTTTTTT. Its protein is CASKRGTGAAGELFF.

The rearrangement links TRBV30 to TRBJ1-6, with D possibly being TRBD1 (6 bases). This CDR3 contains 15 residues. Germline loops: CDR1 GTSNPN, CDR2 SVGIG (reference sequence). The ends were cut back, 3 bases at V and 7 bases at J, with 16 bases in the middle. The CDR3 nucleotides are TGTGCCTGGAGCTACCGTACAGGGTGGAATTCACCCCTCCACTTT. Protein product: CAWSYRTGWNSPLHF.

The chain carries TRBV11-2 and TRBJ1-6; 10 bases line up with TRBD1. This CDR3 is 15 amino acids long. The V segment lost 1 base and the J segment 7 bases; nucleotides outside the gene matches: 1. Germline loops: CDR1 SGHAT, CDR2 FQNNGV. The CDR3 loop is CASSLVGQGNSPLHF. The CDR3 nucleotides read TGTGCCAGCAGCTTAGTGGGACAGGGGAATTCACCCCTCCACTTT.

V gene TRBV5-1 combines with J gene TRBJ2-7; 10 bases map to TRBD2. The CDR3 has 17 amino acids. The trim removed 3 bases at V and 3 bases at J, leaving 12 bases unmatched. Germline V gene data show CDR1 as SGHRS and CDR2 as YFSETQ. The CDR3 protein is CASSYLPFSGGDYEQYV. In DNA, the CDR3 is TGCGCCAGCAGCTACCTCCCCTTCAGCGGGGGGGACTACGAGCAGTACGTC.

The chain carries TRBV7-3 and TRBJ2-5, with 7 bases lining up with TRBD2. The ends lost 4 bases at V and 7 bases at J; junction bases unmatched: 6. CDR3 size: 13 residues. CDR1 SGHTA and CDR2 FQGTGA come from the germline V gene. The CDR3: CASSSSSGGTQYF. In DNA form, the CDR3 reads TGTGCCAGCAGCTCCTCCTCGGGAGGGACCCAGTACTTC.

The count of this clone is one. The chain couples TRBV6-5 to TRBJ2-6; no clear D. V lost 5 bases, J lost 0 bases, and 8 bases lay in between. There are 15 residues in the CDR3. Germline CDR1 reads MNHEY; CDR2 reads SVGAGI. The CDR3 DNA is TGTGCCAGCAGTCACAAGACCTCTGGGGCCAACGTCCTGACTTTC. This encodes CASSHKTSGANVLTF.

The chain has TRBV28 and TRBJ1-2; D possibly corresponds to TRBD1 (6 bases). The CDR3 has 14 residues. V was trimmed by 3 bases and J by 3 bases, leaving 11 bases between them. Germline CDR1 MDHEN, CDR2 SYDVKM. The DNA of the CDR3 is TGTGCCAGCAGTTTCTATGGGGGCGACTATGGCTACACCTTC. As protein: CASSFYGGDYGYTF.

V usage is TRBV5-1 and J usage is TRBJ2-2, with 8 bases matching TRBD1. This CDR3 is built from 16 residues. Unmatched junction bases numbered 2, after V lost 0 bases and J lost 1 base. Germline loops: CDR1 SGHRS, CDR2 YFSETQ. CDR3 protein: CASSLGTGWNTGELFF. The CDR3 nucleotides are TGCGCCAGCAGCTTGGGGACAGGGTGGAACACCGGGGAGCTGTTTTTT.

CDR3 protein: CASAGTDKNIQYF. DNA of the CDR3: TGTGCCAGCGCCGGGACAGACAAAAACATTCAGTACTTC. This chain joins TRBV5-5 and TRBJ2-4, with 7 nucleotides matching TRBD1. The CDR3 totals 13 residues. CDR1 and CDR2 (germline): SGHKS, YYEKEE (reference sequence). J gave up 3 bases and V 7 bases, and 4 bases lay outside the gene matches.